This T cell receptor beta chain was identified during a study of naive and memory T cell subsets. The SP2 primer and nested alpha and beta constant region primers amplified ligated cDNA in four rounds. Blood and skin TCR RNA was reverse transcribed with alpha and beta constant primers. TCRdb re-called the 5' RACE reads through MiXCR, storing one row per CDR3 protein. This sample has roughly 60,000 distinct CDR3 sequences, with roughly 6.7% found just once. The library had UMIs added by 3' ligation of an oligonucleotide to TCR cDNA. This clonotype was counted many times. The receptor was isolated from a male donor in good health.

DNA for the CDR3: TGTGCCAGCAGCCAAGAGGTCCCGGCAGGGTCTGGAAACACCATATATTTT. Its protein product is CASSQEVPAGSGNTIYF. This chain joins TRBV4-2 and TRBJ1-3, with D maybe TRBD1 (5 bases). Germline V lookup: CDR1 LGHNA, CDR2 YNFKEQ. The CDR3 runs 17 residues. Trimming cost V 0 bases and J 1 base, with 13 bases left between them.